The next 14 T cell receptor beta chains were all read from a single sample in a study of T cell responses to AZD1222 COVID-19 vaccine. Data came from immunoSEQ multiplex PCR; TCRdb stores just in-frame clones and leaves some out. The profile shows 110,000 to 150,000 clones, approximately 86% of them singletons. The starting material was peripheral blood, obtained on day 0 of AZD1222 vaccination. These receptors were collected from an adult in good health.

This sequence joins TRBV7-2 and TRBJ2-7, with TRBD2 matching 9 bases. The length of the CDR3 is 14 residues. V lost 5 bases, J lost 2 bases, and 4 bases stayed unmatched. Germline V gene data show CDR1 as SGHTA and CDR2 as FQGNSA. The CDR3 loop is CASSTVAGAYEQYF. As DNA, the CDR3 is TGTGCCAGCAGCACGGTAGCGGGAGCCTACGAGCAGTACTTC.

J is TRBJ1-2 and V is TRBV10-3; 9 positions match TRBD1. After removal of 5 bases from V and 6 bases from J, the junction contained 10 bases not matched to a gene. The CDR3 is 15 amino acids. Germline CDR1 reads ENHRY; CDR2 reads SYGVKD. CDR3 DNA sequence: TGTGCCATCAGTCCGTCCGGGGACAGGGTAAATGGCTACACCTTC. This codes for CAISPSGDRVNGYTF.

The rearrangement uses TRBV15 and TRBJ1-5, with unresolved D. CDR3 length equals 14 residues. The germline V gene encodes CDR1 LNHNV and CDR2 YYDKDF (reference sequence). V was clipped by 5 bases and J by 1 base, with 9 bases between them. In DNA, the CDR3 is TGTGCCACCAGCCCCGCAGGAAGCAATCAGCCCCAGCATTTT. Translated, it gives CATSPAGSNQPQHF. Supplemented by reference TRBV15 and TRBJ1-5, the full variable domain reads DAMVIQNPRYQVTQFGKPVTLSCSQTLNHNVMYWYQQKSSQAPKLLFHYYDKDFNNEADTPDNFQSRRPNTSFCFLDIRSPGLGDTAMYLCATSPAGSNQPQHFGDGTRLSIL.

The chain uses TRBV4-1 and TRBJ1-4; possibly TRBD1 for D (6 bases). CDR1 MGHRA and CDR2 YSYEKL come from the germline V gene. Trimming took off 3 bases at V and 7 bases at J, with 21 bases between the two ends. This CDR3 contains 17 residues. This chain's CDR3 is CASSQAGYRAISEKLFF. In DNA form, the CDR3 reads TGCGCCAGCAGCCAGGCAGGATACAGGGCGATTAGTGAAAAACTGTTTTTT.

This clone was observed once. The J gene is TRBJ2-7, the V gene TRBV27; 12 bases match TRBD2. The ends lost 6 bases at V and 6 bases at J; junction bases unmatched: 6. Germline values: CDR1 MNHEY, CDR2 SMNVEV (reference sequence). There are 14 residues in the CDR3. The CDR3 sequence is CASRPTSGSGEQYF. CDR3 in DNA: TGTGCCAGCAGACCGACTAGCGGGAGCGGCGAGCAGTACTTC.

The rearrangement links TRBV9 to TRBJ2-7; 8 bases align to TRBD1. With 4 bases clipped from V and 5 bases from J, the junction kept 8 bases outside the gene matches. The CDR3 has 14 residues. Germline assignment: CDR1 SGDLS and CDR2 YYNGEE. The CDR3 reads CASSLSGGRNEQYF. CDR3 sequence (DNA): TGTGCCAGCAGCCTCTCAGGGGGCCGGAACGAGCAGTACTTC.

Of note for this clone: At one end the junction does not follow the germline gene, possibly because of a read error. V and J are TRBV12-3 or TRBV12-4 and TRBJ2-7; possible D gene TRBD1, 7 bases. This CDR3 region has 12 residues. The CDR3 DNA reads TGTGCCAGCTCCCCAGGGGGGAAAGCCAACATTTTC. It specifies CASSPGGKANIF.

The chain employs TRBV27 and TRBJ2-1; unclear D gene. CDR1 is MNHEY, CDR2 SMNVEV, per germline (reference sequence). V was shortened by 4 bases and J by 6 bases, with 13 bases between the two germline ends. This CDR3 spans 14 amino acids. The CDR3 sequence: CASSSLDSANEQFF. In DNA form, the CDR3 reads TGTGCCAGCAGTTCCCTCGACTCCGCCAATGAGCAGTTCTTC.

The chain joins TRBV28 to TRBJ1-1; weak D call: TRBD1 (6 bases). Trimming shortened V by 5 bases and J by 6 bases, and 19 bases separated the two germline ends. The CDR3 is made up of 15 amino acids. CDR1 and CDR2 (germline): MDHEN, SYDVKM. The CDR3 reads CASSTGTQRGAEAFF. The CDR3 coding sequence is TGTGCCAGCAGTACGGGGACCCAGAGGGGGGCTGAAGCTTTCTTT.

This chain connects TRBV28 to TRBJ2-7, with D perhaps assigned TRBD1 or TRBD2 (6 bases each). Trimming took off 8 bases at V and 6 bases at J, with 20 bases between the two ends. In germline, CDR1 is MDHEN, CDR2 SYDVKM. The CDR3 has 14 amino acids. This CDR3 reads CASVTSTRGGEQYF. The DNA of the CDR3 is TGTGCCAGCGTTACCTCAACCAGGGGAGGCGAGCAGTACTTC.

The V call is TRBV6-5, the J call TRBJ2-7; D possibly corresponds to TRBD2 (5 bases). V lost 10 bases, J lost 2 bases, and 18 bases lay in between. The CDR3 covers 14 residues. Germline assignment: CDR1 MNHEY and CDR2 SVGAGI. The CDR3 sequence is CATTTSTKAYEQYF. The CDR3 DNA follows: TGTGCCACCACCACCTCGACTAAAGCCTACGAGCAGTACTTC.

The genes are TRBV10-3 and TRBJ1-5, with D unclear. With 4 bases removed from V and 7 bases from J, the gap between germline ends came to 14 bases. The germline V gene encodes CDR1 ENHRY and CDR2 SYGVKD. The CDR3 spans 14 residues. CDR3: CAISAQVEGQPQHF. The CDR3 nucleotides read TGTGCCATCAGTGCTCAGGTTGAAGGGCAGCCCCAGCATTTT.

The chain carries TRBV7-9 and TRBJ2-2; 7 positions match TRBD1. Trimming removed 7 bases from V and 4 bases from J; junction bases left unmatched: 12. The CDR3 is 16 amino acids. CDR1 and CDR2 (germline): SEHNR, FQNEAQ (reference sequence). The CDR3 protein is CASISSGQTVTGELFF. The DNA of the CDR3 is TGTGCCAGCATCTCGTCGGGACAGACCGTCACCGGGGAGCTGTTTTTT.

The J gene is TRBJ2-6, the V gene TRBV5-6; D tentatively reads TRBD1 or TRBD2 (5 bases each). The CDR3 contains 15 residues. Germline lookup yields CDR1 SGHDT and CDR2 YYEEEE. Deletions cut 3 bases from V and 4 bases from J, with 11 bases between. The CDR3 region is CASSSWGYGANVLTF. CDR3 DNA sequence: TGTGCCAGCAGCTCCTGGGGGTACGGGGCCAACGTCCTGACTTTC.